This section outlines one T cell receptor beta chain sequence together with its context. No antigen is known for it. 60 Vbeta and 13 Jbeta primers were used in PCR. Study processing details: A later analysis tallied approximately 78 million unique TCR beta chains, about 12 million of them shared. Profiling relied on immunoSEQ multiplex PCR, and the TCRdb table lists in-frame clones only, not all of them. V, J and clone size derive from that table, while D and trimming were established from the DNA sequence. The table has 150,000 to 200,000 clones, about 81% seen once. The CDR3 loop spans 15 amino acids. Germline V gene data show CDR1 as LNHDA and CDR2 as SQIVND (reference sequence). Trimming cost V 4 bases and J 7 bases; bases outside gene matches: 10. This sample stems from a study of cytomegalovirus exposure and HLA in healthy donors. Study-level results: Three CMV-associated chains were confirmed in vitro to be specific for CMV antigens. Exclusion as indistinguishable affected some V segments, including TRBV6-2 and TRBV6-3.

This chain connects TRBV19 to TRBJ2-1; 7 bases align to TRBD1. Sequenced: PBMCs. This sequence originates from a woman between 18 and 29 years old in good health and CMV-seronegative. The CDR3 DNA follows: TGTGCCAGTAGTAATAAGGGGGCGCGGACGAATGAGCAGTTCTTC. This gives the protein CASSNKGARTNEQFF.